Listed here are 2 T cell receptor beta chains from one sample, sequenced in a study of Ad26.COV2.S vaccination and SARS-CoV-2 variants. This table comes from immunoSEQ multiplex PCR, and its TCRdb copy is limited to in-frame clones, with some not included. The data contain around 300,000 clones, around 90% of them singletons. The treatment: around 19 received Ad26.COV2.S at low or high dose, single or two shots; 5 received placebo; per-sample allocation not given. At day 63 after the first vaccine or placebo injection, samples were drawn. The starting material was peripheral blood, obtained in a trial of Ad26.COV2.S vaccine versus placebo. These receptors were obtained from a person aged 18-60 years who received the Ad26.COV2.S COVID-19 vaccine or a placebo.

This chain connects TRBV10-3 to TRBJ1-2; D is undetermined. The CDR3 is made up of 14 amino acids. Trimming left V 8 bases short and J 2 bases short, with 15 bases between. Germline V gene sequence: CDR1 ENHRY, CDR2 SYGVKD. The CDR3 reads CAISPRQENYGYTF. The CDR3 nucleotides read TGTGCCATCTCCCCTCGACAAGAGAACTATGGCTACACCTTC.

The V and J genes are TRBV9 and TRBJ2-4; D gene unclear. Trimming took off 0 bases at V and 0 bases at J, with 7 bases between the two ends. The CDR3 runs to 15 residues. Looked up from germline, CDR1 is SGDLS and CDR2 is YYNGEE. CDR3 coding DNA: TGTGCCAGCAGCGTAGGTTCCAGAGCCAAAAACATTCAGTACTTC. The encoded protein is CASSVGSRAKNIQYF.